Following are 27 T cell receptor beta chains from one sample sequenced in a study of human T cells and chemical hapten exposure (dated by TCRdb to about 2021). Libraries were prepared through RACE. The run used a NextSeq 500. Through fastp at Q25 and MiXCR, TCRdb rebuilt clones from the public reads, retaining in-frame beta chains. Entries that share a CDR3 protein sequence are merged under the most common genes and DNA. A total of 65,000 to 85,000 distinct CDR3 sequences appear in this sample, 10% to 15% of them only once. The ten largest clones add up to approximately 3.7% of the sample. Read against the paper, the sample's time point label means: patch test 1, 2 weeks after DPC sensitization. The treatment or condition label of this sample denotes: therapeutic diphenylcyclopropenone sensitization with weekly scalp DPC. The source material was whole blood, sampled in connection with sensitization to the hapten diphenylcyclopropenone (DPC). The receptor set was obtained from a woman aged 60-75 years with alopecia areata. Some clones in this sample may be carry-over from other donors' samples.

This chain connects TRBV2 to TRBJ2-3; perhaps TRBD2 as D (5 bases). The V gene lost 8 bases and the J gene lost 0 bases, with 18 bases spanning the gap. The germline CDR1 and CDR2 sequences are SNHLY and FYNNEI. This CDR3 has 16 residues. The CDR3 loop reads CASRSEERLSTDTQYF. The CDR3 coding sequence is TGTGCCAGCCGTTCCGAGGAGCGACTAAGCACAGATACGCAGTATTTT.

This clonotype was seen at least ten times. V usage is TRBV29-1 and J usage is TRBJ2-7; no clear D. V gave up 6 bases and J gave up 0 bases, with 12 bases separating them. CDR3 length: 13 residues. Germline lookup yields CDR1 SQVTM and CDR2 ANQGSEA. The CDR3 loop is CSVARRLSYEQYF. DNA of the CDR3: TGCAGCGTCGCACGGAGACTCTCCTACGAGCAGTACTTC.

This clonotype appeared many times. The chain has TRBV2 and TRBJ2-2, with TRBD2 matching 7 bases. The CDR3 covers 15 residues. Unmatched junction bases numbered 8, after V lost 5 bases and J lost 5 bases. Germline V gene sequence: CDR1 SNHLY, CDR2 FYNNEI. CDR3 nucleotide sequence: TGTGCCAGCAGTTCAAGCGGGGCGGGAACCGGGGAGCTGTTTTTT. Translation: CASSSSGAGTGELFF.

The chain recombines TRBV28 with TRBJ2-7, with D unresolved. CDR3 size: 13 residues. The germline CDR1 and CDR2 sequences are MDHEN and SYDVKM. V was trimmed by 6 bases and J by 0 bases, leaving 9 bases between them. The CDR3 DNA reads TGTGCCAGCAGCCCCCCAGGCTCCTACGAGCAGTACTTC. As protein: CASSPPGSYEQYF.

This chain links TRBV10-3 with TRBJ2-2; no clear D gene. V was shortened by 4 bases and J by 1 base, with 10 bases between the two germline ends. CDR1 and CDR2 (germline): ENHRY, SYGVKD. The CDR3 covers 15 residues. CDR3 sequence: CAISVLQENTGELFF. The DNA for the CDR3 is TGTGCCATCAGTGTATTGCAGGAGAACACCGGGGAGCTGTTTTTT.

This clonotype has at least ten counts. This chain uses TRBV9 with TRBJ1-1, with D possibly being TRBD1 (5 bases). Trimming stripped 5 bases from V and 1 base from J, with 9 bases between. This CDR3 is built from 13 residues. The germline gives CDR1 SGDLS, CDR2 YYNGEE. The CDR3 region is CASSVGRNTEAFF. CDR3 nucleotide sequence: TGTGCCAGCAGTGTGGGGCGGAACACTGAAGCTTTCTTT.

This clonotype was recorded a few times. The V gene is TRBV7-2, the J gene TRBJ2-6; D remains ambiguous. Trimming removed 1 base from V and 4 bases from J, with 5 bases in between. The CDR3 spans 14 residues. Germline lookup yields CDR1 SGHTA and CDR2 FQGNSA. The CDR3 sequence is CASSLVSGANVLTF. CDR3 bases: TGTGCCAGCAGCTTAGTTTCCGGGGCCAACGTCCTGACTTTC. Filled out from reference TRBV7-2 and TRBJ2-6, the complete variable domain reads GAGVSQSPSNKVTEKGKDVELRCDPISGHTALYWYRQSLGQGLEFLIYFQGNSAPDKSGLPSDRFSAERTGGSVSTLTIQRTQQEDSAVYLCASSLVSGANVLTFGAGSRLTVL.

The chain recombines TRBV10-3 with TRBJ2-2; D unclear. Germline CDR1 is ENHRY and CDR2 is SYGVKD. This CDR3 is 13 amino acids long. Trimming removed 0 bases at V and 4 bases at J, with 3 bases between. CDR3: CAISESVTGELFF. In nucleotides, the CDR3 is TGTGCCATCAGTGAGTCGGTCACCGGGGAGCTGTTTTTT.

This chain links TRBV4-1 with TRBJ2-1, with 10 bases identical to TRBD2. This CDR3 is 15 amino acids long. The germline V gene encodes CDR1 MGHRA and CDR2 YSYEKL. Trimming at V came to 5 bases and at J to 4 bases, leaving 5 bases not matched to a gene. CDR3 loop: CASSRQLAGYNEQFF. Here the CDR3 DNA reads TGCGCCAGCAGCAGGCAACTAGCGGGGTACAATGAGCAGTTCTTC.

In this sample, this clonotype turned up many times. V usage is TRBV29-1 and J usage is TRBJ2-7, with 8 bases lining up with TRBD1. This CDR3 has 11 residues. V trimming: 5 bases; J trimming: 6 bases; junction bases outside the gene matches: 3. Germline CDR1 and CDR2: SQVTM and ANQGSEA. CDR3 protein: CSVRQGSEQYF. CDR3 nucleotide sequence: TGCAGCGTTCGACAGGGGTCCGAGCAGTACTTC.

This clonotype appeared many times. The chain combines TRBV7-6 with TRBJ1-1, with TRBD1 as a possible D gene (5 bases). V lost 4 bases to trimming and J lost 3 bases, with 18 bases between them. The CDR3 sequence is 16 residues long. In germline, CDR1 is SGHVS, CDR2 FNYEAQ. The CDR3 is CASSSGGGVGYTEAFF. CDR3 DNA sequence: TGTGCCAGCAGCTCCGGGGGAGGGGTAGGATACACTGAAGCTTTCTTT.

The chain uses TRBV9 and TRBJ2-1; D unresolved. Trimming stripped 4 bases from V and 9 bases from J, with 14 bases between. CDR1 and CDR2 (germline): SGDLS, YYNGEE. CDR3 length equals 13 residues. The CDR3 sequence is CASSSLETFEQFF. In nucleotides, the CDR3 is TGTGCCAGCAGCTCATTAGAGACCTTTGAGCAGTTCTTC.

This chain uses TRBV5-5 with TRBJ2-5; TRBD1 matches 10 bases. The CDR3 covers 15 residues. Germline V lookup: CDR1 SGHKS, CDR2 YYEKEE (reference sequence). V dropped 4 bases and J dropped 1; count of bases not matched to a gene: 4. CDR3 in amino acids: CASSRRTGGQETQYF. In DNA, the CDR3 is TGTGCCAGCAGCCGCCGGACAGGGGGCCAAGAGACCCAGTACTTC.

This clonotype occurred many times. This chain connects TRBV18 to TRBJ1-6; 9 nucleotides align to TRBD1. The CDR3 is 14 residues long. Germline CDR1 is KGHSH and CDR2 is LQKENI. Trimming took 8 bases from V and 4 from J; bases not matched to a gene: 3. As DNA, the CDR3 is TGTGCCAGCCAGGGACAGGGATATAATTCACCCCTCCACTTT. Encoded protein: CASQGQGYNSPLHF.

This chain connects TRBV10-2 to TRBJ2-1; either TRBD1 or TRBD2 may supply D (5 bases each). There are 13 residues in the CDR3. Germline CDR1 and CDR2: WSHSY and SAAADI. V was clipped by 6 bases and J by 9 bases, with 15 bases between them. The CDR3 region is CASRNQEGTEQFF. The CDR3 DNA is TGCGCCAGCAGGAACCAAGAAGGGACTGAGCAGTTCTTC.

Many counts were recorded for this clonotype. The CDR3 region is CASSPPQGREGSPLHF. CDR3 nucleotides: TGTGCCAGCTCACCACCGCAGGGAAGAGAAGGTTCACCCCTCCACTTT. The gene calls are TRBV18 and TRBJ1-6, with D perhaps matching TRBD1 (5 bases). Germline V gene sequence: CDR1 KGHSH, CDR2 LQKENI. CDR3 length: 16 amino acids. With 0 bases removed from V and 9 bases from J, the gap between germline ends came to 15 bases.

V gene TRBV2 combines with J gene TRBJ1-2; TRBD1 might be the D (6 bases). Germline CDR1 SNHLY, CDR2 FYNNEI. Deletions cut 3 bases from V and 8 bases from J, with 16 bases between. CDR3 length: 14 amino acids. CDR3 protein: CASSERGQSGGYTF. CDR3 coding DNA: TGTGCCAGCAGTGAGCGAGGACAGTCGGGGGGCTACACCTTC.

This clonotype was counted many times. The J gene is TRBJ2-5, the V gene TRBV6-2 or TRBV6-3; TRBD2 matches 8 bases. The V gene end was trimmed by 6 bases and the J gene end by 0 bases; junction bases not matched to a gene: 6. CDR1 is MNHEY, CDR2 SVGEGT, per germline. The CDR3 length is 15 residues. CDR3 nucleotide sequence: TGTGCCAGCAGCTACCGGACTAGCTACCAAGAGACCCAGTACTTC. Amino acids: CASSYRTSYQETQYF.

In this sample, this clonotype turned up a few times. V usage is TRBV18 and J usage is TRBJ1-5; D not certain. This CDR3 comprises 13 residues. CDR1 is KGHSH, CDR2 LQKENI, per germline. V lost 3 bases to trimming and J lost 2 bases, with 5 bases between them. Here the CDR3 DNA reads TGTGCCAGCTCACCCTCGGGCAATCAGCCCCAGCATTTT. Amino acids: CASSPSGNQPQHF.

In this sample, this clonotype turned up many times. V gene TRBV12-3 or TRBV12-4 combines with J gene TRBJ2-2; perhaps TRBD1 as D (6 bases). The CDR3 has 13 residues. V lost 7 bases and J 5 bases, leaving 11 bases between the germline ends. CDR3: CASTPQGTGELFF. The CDR3 DNA reads as TGTGCCAGCACCCCGCAGGGGACCGGGGAGCTGTTTTTT.

This clonotype was picked up a small number of times. This chain links TRBV20-1 with TRBJ2-3; D is uncertain. The CDR3 covers 14 residues. CDR1 DFQATT and CDR2 SNEGSKA come from the germline V gene (reference sequence). V was cut by 6 bases and J by 2 bases, with 15 bases left in between. CDR3 sequence: CSAKGGLVTDTQYF. In DNA form, the CDR3 reads TGCAGTGCGAAGGGCGGCCTAGTCACAGATACGCAGTATTTT.

The chain links TRBV9 to TRBJ2-5, with D perhaps TRBD2 (7 bases). Germline V lookup: CDR1 SGDLS, CDR2 YYNGEE. V lost 3 bases to trimming and J lost 1 base, with 10 bases between them. The CDR3 contains 14 residues. The CDR3 coding sequence is TGTGCCAGCAGCGAGGGGGGGATCCAAGAGACCCAGTACTTC. The encoded protein is CASSEGGIQETQYF.

A few counts support this clonotype. V and J are TRBV3-1 and TRBJ1-4; a weak D match, TRBD1 (5 bases). This CDR3 is built from 14 residues. The ends were cut back, 3 bases at V and 6 bases at J, with 11 bases in the middle. Per germline, CDR1 LGHDT and CDR2 YNNKEL (reference sequence). CDR3 nucleotides: TGTGCCAGCAGCCAGCAGGGTTGGGATGAAAAACTGTTTTTT. Its translation: CASSQQGWDEKLFF.

This clonotype was picked up many times. The chain uses TRBV6-5 and TRBJ2-1; 7 nucleotides agree with TRBD2. This CDR3 has 15 amino acids. CDR1 is MNHEY and CDR2 is SVGAGI in the germline V gene. The V gene end was trimmed by 7 bases and the J gene end by 0 bases; junction bases not matched to a gene: 6. CDR3: CASTPLASSYNEQFF. The DNA of the CDR3 is TGTGCCAGCACCCCACTAGCGAGCTCCTACAATGAGCAGTTCTTC.

This clonotype was observed a few times. The genes are TRBV3-1 and TRBJ2-4; no clear D gene. This CDR3 is built from 15 residues. Germline loops: CDR1 LGHDT, CDR2 YNNKEL (reference sequence). The V gene lost 0 bases and the J gene lost 6 bases, with 12 bases spanning the gap. DNA of the CDR3: TGTGCCAGCAGCCAAGATAGTGGGCAGCGAAACATTCAGTACTTC. Translation: CASSQDSGQRNIQYF. The entire variable domain, with the rest obtained from reference TRBV3-1 and TRBJ2-4, is as follows: DTAVSQTPKYLVTQMGNDKSIKCEQNLGHDTMYWYKQDSKKFLKIMFSYNNKELIINETVPNRFSPKSPDKAHLNLHINSLELGDSAVYFCASSQDSGQRNIQYFGAGTRLSVL.

The chain links TRBV4-2 to TRBJ1-1; D is uncertain. V lost 3 bases to trimming and J lost 4 bases, with 3 bases between them. The CDR3 spans 11 residues. CDR1 LGHNA and CDR2 YNFKEQ come from the germline V gene. The CDR3 DNA reads TGTGCCAGCAGCCAGGGCACTGAAGCTTTCTTT. Translating gives CASSQGTEAFF.

This rearrangement joins TRBV20-1 to TRBJ2-4; 8 nucleotides agree with TRBD2. The CDR3 contains 14 residues. The V and J ends lost 6 bases and 4 bases, in that order; junction bases with no gene match: 8. CDR1 and CDR2 from the germline V gene are DFQATT and SNEGSKA (reference sequence). CDR3 sequence reads: CSAPVAGQKNIQYF. In nucleotides, the CDR3 is TGCAGTGCGCCGGTAGCGGGGCAAAAAAACATTCAGTACTTC.